The entry below describes one TCR beta chain. This record comes from a study of blood T cell repertoires in COVID-19. At the level of the study: Both acute and convalescent COVID-19 samples were obtained from the United States, Italy and Spain.

The table came from immunoSEQ multiplex PCR; TCRdb's copy has only in-frame clones and leaves some out. Here the sample spans about 220,000 clones, about 83% being singletons. The study recruited people aged 18 to 89 years across approximately 25 US areas. Participants' reported clinical history set cohort assignment. Cohort 3 donors counted as recovered after two negative PCRs, clearance, or resolved symptoms. V lost 4 bases and J 3 bases, leaving 16 bases between the germline ends. The CDR3 is 16 residues long. Germline CDR1 reads MRHNA; CDR2 reads SNTAGT. Sequencing input: PBMCs or T cells enriched from blood (not recorded which). This clonotype was obtained from a middle-aged woman who had recovered from COVID-19. The gene calls are TRBV6-4 and TRBJ1-3; D unclear. CDR3 sequence reads: CASSASGLTFGNTIYF. As DNA, the CDR3 is TGTGCCAGCAGTGCTTCGGGTCTAACCTTTGGAAACACCATATATTTT.